The 21 T cell receptor beta chains listed next were all sequenced from one sample in a study of T cell responses to AZD1222 COVID-19 vaccine (dated by TCRdb to the early 2020s). The sample's time point label, in plain terms: about 28 days (+/-7) after the second vaccine dose. The library came from the immunoSEQ multiplex PCR assay. In its TCRdb copy, this immuneACCESS table keeps in-frame sequences only and misses some clones. Where compared with another copy, unresolved V genes explain less than half of these, and the others have no known cause. The sample yields 150,000 or so clones; approximately 91% were counted once. The ten top clones hold less than 1.5% of the sample. Specimen: peripheral blood, collected 28 days after the second AZD1222 dose. These receptors were obtained from an adult who received the AZD1222 COVID-19 vaccine.

The rearrangement uses TRBV19 and TRBJ1-5; no definite D call. This CDR3 is 14 amino acids long. In germline, CDR1 is LNHDA, CDR2 SQIVND (reference sequence). The ends were cut back, 5 bases at V and 3 bases at J, with 11 bases in the middle. CDR3 sequence reads: CASSLRTDNQPQHF. CDR3 nucleotides: TGTGCCAGTAGTCTCAGGACGGACAATCAGCCCCAGCATTTT.

This chain joins TRBV2 and TRBJ1-4; TRBD1 matches 12 bases. The CDR3 is 14 amino acids. Trimming at V came to 7 bases and at J to 7 bases, leaving 4 bases not matched to a gene. Germline lookup yields CDR1 SNHLY and CDR2 FYNNEI. The CDR3 spells CASTGQGAGEKLFF. CDR3 bases: TGTGCCAGCACGGGACAGGGGGCAGGTGAAAAACTGTTTTTT.

The CDR3 nucleotides read TGTGCCAGCAGCTCGGGCGTCAATCCTAGGGACTATGGCTACACCTTC. It specifies CASSSGVNPRDYGYTF. The chain carries TRBV5-4 and TRBJ1-2; the D is unclear. Germline V gene data show CDR1 as SGHNT and CDR2 as YYREEE (reference sequence). The CDR3 extends over 16 amino acids. The ends were cut back, 3 bases at V and 3 bases at J, with 18 bases in the middle.

This chain connects TRBV19 to TRBJ1-6, with D unresolved. The germline V gene has CDR1 LNHDA and CDR2 SQIVND (reference sequence). V gave up 6 bases and J gave up 7 bases, with 13 bases separating them. This CDR3 comprises 14 residues. The CDR3 loop reads CASSPGFGNSPLHF. CDR3 nucleotides: TGTGCCAGTAGCCCCGGGTTTGGGAATTCACCCCTCCACTTT.

The chain uses TRBV4-3 and TRBJ1-1, with a possible D match to TRBD1 (5 bases). This CDR3 contains 15 residues. CDR1 is LGHNA and CDR2 is YSLEER in the germline V gene. The V gene lost 1 base and the J gene lost 4 bases, with 13 bases spanning the gap. CDR3 loop: CASSQAAGRGTEAFF. The CDR3 DNA reads TGCGCCAGCAGCCAAGCTGCAGGGAGAGGCACTGAAGCTTTCTTT.

This chain joins TRBV7-3 and TRBJ2-3, with D perhaps matching TRBD2 (5 bases). Germline assignment: CDR1 SGHTA and CDR2 FQGTGA. The CDR3 is 15 residues long. V was trimmed by 2 bases and J by 1 base, leaving 10 bases between them. In DNA, the CDR3 is TGTGCCAGCAGCTTATATACTAGTCGCACAGATACGCAGTATTTT. Encoded protein: CASSLYTSRTDTQYF. The variable domain in full, with the rest retrieved from reference TRBV7-3 and TRBJ2-3, is GAGVSQTPSNKVTEKGKYVELRCDPISGHTALYWYRQSLGQGPEFLIYFQGTGAADDSGLPNDRFFAVRPEGSVSTLKIQRTERGDSAVYLCASSLYTSRTDTQYFGPGTRLTVL.

V and J are TRBV11-3 and TRBJ2-2; no firm D call. CDR1 and CDR2 (germline): SGHNT, YENEEA. V lost 5 bases and J lost 2, with 9 bases in between. The CDR3 has 14 residues. The CDR3 protein is CASSAQFNTGELFF. The CDR3 region has the DNA TGTGCCAGCAGCGCTCAGTTTAACACCGGGGAGCTGTTTTTT.

The rearrangement links TRBV6-2 or TRBV6-3 to TRBJ1-2, with D perhaps matching TRBD1 (6 bases). This CDR3 comprises 13 residues. Per germline, CDR1 MNHEY and CDR2 SVGEGT. V lost 5 bases to trimming and J lost 7 bases, with 14 bases between them. This CDR3 is CASSQGGGIGYTF. The CDR3 DNA sequence: TGTGCCAGCAGTCAAGGTGGGGGCATTGGCTACACCTTC.

This clone came up a few times. The rearrangement links TRBV2 to TRBJ2-7, with 11 bases aligning to TRBD2. CDR1 and CDR2 from the germline V gene are SNHLY and FYNNEI. After removal of 8 bases from V and 1 base from J, the junction contained 4 bases not matched to a gene. This CDR3 is built from 14 residues. The CDR3 here is CASVAGGGSYEQYF. The CDR3 DNA follows: TGTGCCAGCGTAGCGGGAGGGGGATCCTACGAGCAGTACTTC.

The chain links TRBV7-9 to TRBJ2-1; 12 bases are shared with TRBD2. The CDR3 covers 16 residues. V lost 2 bases, J lost 4 bases, and 3 bases stayed unmatched. Germline V lookup: CDR1 SEHNR, CDR2 FQNEAQ (reference sequence). The DNA of the CDR3 is TGTGCCAGCAGCTTAACTAGCGGGAGGTCTTACAATGAGCAGTTCTTC. It translates to CASSLTSGRSYNEQFF.

This sequence joins TRBV5-1 and TRBJ2-3, with TRBD2 matching over 10 bases. Germline V gene sequence: CDR1 SGHRS, CDR2 YFSETQ. This CDR3 region has 17 residues. V was clipped by 1 base and J by 2 bases; unmatched bases: 7. The CDR3, as DNA: TGCGCCAGCAGCTTGTTAGCGGGAGGAGGGGTCACAGATACGCAGTATTTT. It yields the protein CASSLLAGGGVTDTQYF.

The CDR3 region is CASSGQGASYEQYF. The CDR3 DNA is TGTGCCAGTAGCGGACAGGGGGCCTCCTACGAGCAGTACTTC. The chain is built from TRBV19 and TRBJ2-7; TRBD1 matches at 11 bases. V shed 6 bases and J 0 bases; nucleotides not matched to a gene: 1. The CDR3 spans 14 residues. Germline CDR1 LNHDA, CDR2 SQIVND (reference sequence).

The V call is TRBV3-1 (or the pseudogene TRBV3-2), the J call TRBJ2-1; no reliable D call. Germline assignment: CDR1 LGHDT and CDR2 YNNKEL (reference sequence). The CDR3 loop spans 16 amino acids. The V end was cut by 0 bases, the J end by 2 bases, with 11 bases between. CDR3 nucleotides: TGTGCCAGCAGCCAAGACAGGCGCGCTCCCTACAATGAGCAGTTCTTC. Encoded protein: CASSQDRRAPYNEQFF.

This sequence joins TRBV27 and TRBJ1-2; D gene ambiguous. The V end was cut by 0 bases, the J end by 1 base, with 12 bases between. Per the germline V gene, CDR1 is MNHEY and CDR2 is SMNVEV (reference sequence). This CDR3 region has 16 residues. The CDR3 reads CASSLSGRKSNYGYTF. For the CDR3, the DNA is TGTGCCAGCAGTTTATCGGGCAGGAAAAGTAACTATGGCTACACCTTC.

This clone was observed once. This sequence joins TRBV7-2 and TRBJ1-4; D call uncertain. Trimming removed 0 bases from V and 4 bases from J, with 6 bases in between. This CDR3 is built from 14 residues. The germline V gene encodes CDR1 SGHTA and CDR2 FQGNSA. The CDR3 spells CASSLATGNEKLFF. In DNA, the CDR3 is TGTGCCAGCAGCTTAGCTACGGGTAATGAAAAACTGTTTTTT.

In its sample, this clone was seen once. The chain joins TRBV2 to TRBJ1-1; D is unclear. The length of the CDR3 is 15 residues. The V gene lost 7 bases and the J gene lost 5 bases, with 20 bases spanning the gap. The germline CDR1 and CDR2 sequences are SNHLY and FYNNEI. The CDR3 DNA reads as TGTGCCAGCACCCTTTTGGTCCTCGTGGGGACTGAAGCTTTCTTT. Its translation is CASTLLVLVGTEAFF.

The CDR3, as DNA: TGTGCCAGCAGCTTACAGTTAAGCTCCTATAATTCACCCCTCCACTTT. It codes for CASSLQLSSYNSPLHF. The rearrangement joins TRBV13 to TRBJ1-6, with D hard to call. The CDR3 has 16 residues. Germline V gene lookup returns CDR1 PRHDT and CDR2 FYEKMQ (reference sequence). Trimming removed 2 bases at V and 0 bases at J, with 8 bases between.

The chain links TRBV4-1 to TRBJ2-3; 8 nucleotides line up with TRBD1. This CDR3 is 16 amino acids long. Per the germline V gene, CDR1 is MGHRA and CDR2 is YSYEKL. V dropped 4 bases and J dropped 2; count of bases not matched to a gene: 8. DNA for the CDR3: TGCGCCAGCAGCCCAGGGGGCGGTACCCTCACAGATACGCAGTATTTT. Translation gives CASSPGGGTLTDTQYF.

The chain joins TRBV15 to TRBJ1-1; tentative D call: TRBD1 (5 bases). CDR3 length: 16 residues. Looked up from germline, CDR1 is LNHNV and CDR2 is YYDKDF (reference sequence). Trimming removed 4 bases from V and 6 bases from J, with 21 bases in between. DNA for the CDR3: TGTGCCACCAGCACCTCACGCATTAACACGGGGGCTGAAGCTTTCTTT. Translating gives CATSTSRINTGAEAFF.

This clone appeared once. This sequence joins TRBV6-5 and TRBJ2-7, with TRBD2 as a possible D gene (6 bases). CDR1 and CDR2 from the germline V gene are MNHEY and SVGAGI. V dropped 5 bases and J dropped 4 bases, with 18 bases sitting between them. The CDR3 is 15 residues long. CDR3 sequence: CASSNPPEGHYEQYF. In nucleotides, the CDR3 is TGTGCCAGCAGTAACCCCCCGGAGGGGCATTACGAGCAGTACTTC.

The chain carries TRBV24-1 and TRBJ2-5; D unclear. The V end lost 3 bases, the J end lost 2 bases, and 12 bases lay between the germline ends. Germline V gene data show CDR1 as KGHDR and CDR2 as SFDVKD. The length of the CDR3 is 15 residues. This CDR3 is CATSDTTRPQETQYF. In DNA, the CDR3 is TGTGCCACCAGTGATACCACGAGACCTCAAGAGACCCAGTACTTC.